This TCR beta chain was identified in a study of CD8+CD57+ T cells in acquired aplastic anemia. Study-level points and caveats: It was found that twenty-nine CD8+ CDR3 sequences were shared between patients and controls.

The TCR beta profiling, which covered VDJ combination and CDR3 sequence, was carried out using genomic DNA as the template. TCRdb passed the reads through MiXCR, listing each CDR3 protein once. The sample shows 90,000 to 130,000 distinct CDR3 sequences, around half of them seen only once. Germline V gene data show CDR1 as SGDLS and CDR2 as YYNGEE. This CDR3 is 16 amino acids long. Comment on this clonotype: Antigen unknown. A much larger clone sits a single nucleotide away, making a read error possible.

This sequence was found in a human donor in good health, serving as a control. The chain couples TRBV9 to TRBJ2-2; a weak D match, TRBD2 (6 bases). Sequenced: sorted CD4+, CD8+, or CD8+CD57+ T cells (not recorded which) from PBMCs. The chain's CDR3 is CASSVPSTGDAGEPFF. In DNA form, the CDR3 reads TGTGCCAGCAGCGTACCTAGCACGGGGGACGCCGGGGAGCCGTTTTTT. Full variable domain (remainder filled in from reference TRBV9 and TRBJ2-2): DSGVTQTPKHLITATGQRVTLRCSPRSGDLSVYWYQQSLDQGLQFLIQYYNGEERAKGNILERFSAQQFPDLHSELNLSSLELGDSALYFCASSVPSTGDAGEPFFGEGSRLTVL.